The entry that follows covers one T cell receptor beta chain sequence. The antigen is not known. The study reverse transcribed the entire isolated RNA, so it sequenced expressed TCRB transcripts. Naive, central memory and regulatory T cell samples averaged around 4 million immunoSEQ reads each. Here immunoSEQ multiplex PCR was the method, and the copy in TCRdb shows in-frame clones only, minus some. Counted here are under 300,000 clones, roughly 17% occurring once; the ten biggest clones make up about 0.092%. The sample belongs to a study of beta chain features in type 1 diabetes. Findings and caveats of the study: There was a moderate but significant shortening of TCRB CDR3s in all four CD4+ subsets of Type 1 diabetes patients. Compared to healthy donors, patients appeared to have naive, central memory and Treg TCRB repertoires that were more alike.

CDR3 length: 14 residues. V dropped 2 bases and J dropped 3 bases, with 8 bases sitting between them. Germline loops: CDR1 SGHDN, CDR2 FVKESK. The source is a man aged 25 to 40 with type 1 diabetes. Source material: naive CD4+ T cells from blood. V usage is TRBV14 and J usage is TRBJ2-1; tentatively, D is TRBD2 (5 bases). The CDR3 is CASSQQEGYNEQFF. The CDR3 region has the DNA TGTGCCAGCAGCCAACAAGAGGGCTACAATGAGCAGTTCTTC.